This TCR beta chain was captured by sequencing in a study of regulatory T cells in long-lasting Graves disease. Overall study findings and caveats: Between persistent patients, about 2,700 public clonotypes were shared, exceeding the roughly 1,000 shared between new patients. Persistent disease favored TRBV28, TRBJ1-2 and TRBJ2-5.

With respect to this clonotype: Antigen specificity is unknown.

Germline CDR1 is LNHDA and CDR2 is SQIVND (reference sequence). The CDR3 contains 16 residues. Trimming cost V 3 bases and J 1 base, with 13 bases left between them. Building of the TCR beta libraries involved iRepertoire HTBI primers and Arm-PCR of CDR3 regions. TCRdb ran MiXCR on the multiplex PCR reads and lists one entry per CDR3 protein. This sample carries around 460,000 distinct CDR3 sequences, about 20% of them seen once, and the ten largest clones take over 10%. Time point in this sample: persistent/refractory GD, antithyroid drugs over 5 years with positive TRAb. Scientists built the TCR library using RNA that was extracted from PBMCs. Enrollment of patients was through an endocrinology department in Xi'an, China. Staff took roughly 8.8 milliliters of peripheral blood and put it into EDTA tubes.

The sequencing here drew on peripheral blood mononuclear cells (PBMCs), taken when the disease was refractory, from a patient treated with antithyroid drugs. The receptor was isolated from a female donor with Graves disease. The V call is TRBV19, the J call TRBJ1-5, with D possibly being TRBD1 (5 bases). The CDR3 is CASSIVRGLSNQPQHF. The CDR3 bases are TGTGCCAGTAGTATTGTTAGGGGACTCAGCAATCAGCCCCAGCATTTT.